A selection of T cell receptor beta chains follows, all from one sample in a study of T cells in Graves' hyperthyroidism and ophthalmopathy. TCRdb re-called the multiplex PCR reads through MiXCR, storing one row per CDR3 protein. This sample has about 340,000 distinct CDR3 sequences, with approximately 18% found just once. The sequenced material came from blood. The receptor set was obtained from a woman aged 45-60 years with Graves' hyperthyroidism. CDR3s leave out the opening cysteine and the closing phenylalanine or tryptophan.

ASSFQLDTQY	TRBV28	TRBJ2-3
RGASGNNEQF	TRBV20-1	TRBJ2-1
ASSYNSRDQGYT	TRBV6-5	TRBJ1-2
ASSLRQGVNTEAF	TRBV6-1	TRBJ1-1
SAGDEGSSYEQY	TRBV20-1	TRBJ2-7
AISSRTGYNSPLH	TRBV10-3	TRBJ1-6
ASSLPEYYGYT	TRBV11-1	TRBJ1-2
ASSQAVAADTQY	TRBV3-1	TRBJ2-3
ASSGQGGDYTEAF	TRBV7-9	TRBJ1-1
ASTRGGGGELF	TRBV2	TRBJ2-2
SVEPVYNEQF	TRBV29-1	TRBJ2-1
ASRKTGSLSGNTIY	TRBV12-3/TRBV12-4	TRBJ1-3
ASGQGGTGELF	TRBV12-5	TRBJ2-2
ASSLDRPASFSNQPQH	TRBV7-8	TRBJ1-5
SARDSSAVLQETQY	TRBV20-1	TRBJ2-5
ASSFQGAITGYGYT	TRBV12-3/TRBV12-4	TRBJ1-2
ASSQGTSGKNTGELF	TRBV5-1	TRBJ2-2